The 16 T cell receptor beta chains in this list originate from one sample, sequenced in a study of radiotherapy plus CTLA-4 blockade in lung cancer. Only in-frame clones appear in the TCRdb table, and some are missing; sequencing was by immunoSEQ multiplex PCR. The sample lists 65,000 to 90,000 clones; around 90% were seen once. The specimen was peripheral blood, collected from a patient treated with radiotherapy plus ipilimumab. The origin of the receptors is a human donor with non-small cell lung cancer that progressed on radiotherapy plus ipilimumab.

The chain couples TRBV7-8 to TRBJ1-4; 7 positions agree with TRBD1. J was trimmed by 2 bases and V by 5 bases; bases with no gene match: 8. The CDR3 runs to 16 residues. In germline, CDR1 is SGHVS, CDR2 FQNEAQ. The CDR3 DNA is TGTGCCAGCAGCAACGACAGGGATGGGACTAATGAAAAACTGTTTTTT. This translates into CASSNDRDGTNEKLFF.

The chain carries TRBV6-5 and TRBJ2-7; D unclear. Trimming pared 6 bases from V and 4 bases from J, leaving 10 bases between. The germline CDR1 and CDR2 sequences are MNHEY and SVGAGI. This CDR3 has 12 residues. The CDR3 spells CASSRNSYEQYF. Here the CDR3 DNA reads TGTGCCAGCAGCCGCAACAGTTACGAGCAGTACTTC.

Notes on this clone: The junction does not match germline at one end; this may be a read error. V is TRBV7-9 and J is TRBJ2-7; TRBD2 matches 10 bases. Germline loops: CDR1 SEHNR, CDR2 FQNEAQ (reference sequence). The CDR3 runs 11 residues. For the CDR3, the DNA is TGTGCCAGCAGTCAGGGACTAGCGTCGTTCTTC. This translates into CASSQGLASFF.

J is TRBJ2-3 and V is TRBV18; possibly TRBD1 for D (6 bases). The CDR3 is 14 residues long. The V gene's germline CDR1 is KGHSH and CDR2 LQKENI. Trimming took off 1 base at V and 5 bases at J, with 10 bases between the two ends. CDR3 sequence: CASSPQGVGDTQYF. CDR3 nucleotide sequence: TGTGCCAGCTCACCACAGGGGGTTGGAGATACGCAGTATTTT.

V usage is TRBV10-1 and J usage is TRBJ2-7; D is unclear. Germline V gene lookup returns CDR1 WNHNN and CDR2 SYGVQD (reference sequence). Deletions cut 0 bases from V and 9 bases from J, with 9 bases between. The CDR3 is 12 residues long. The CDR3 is CASSESGGRQYF. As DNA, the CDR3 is TGCGCCAGCAGTGAGTCCGGCGGACGGCAGTACTTC.

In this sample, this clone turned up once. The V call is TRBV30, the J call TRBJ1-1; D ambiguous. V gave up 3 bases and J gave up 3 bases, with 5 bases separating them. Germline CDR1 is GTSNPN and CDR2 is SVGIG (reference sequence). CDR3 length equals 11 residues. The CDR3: CAWSEYTEAFF. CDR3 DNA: TGTGCCTGGAGCGAGTACACTGAAGCTTTCTTT.

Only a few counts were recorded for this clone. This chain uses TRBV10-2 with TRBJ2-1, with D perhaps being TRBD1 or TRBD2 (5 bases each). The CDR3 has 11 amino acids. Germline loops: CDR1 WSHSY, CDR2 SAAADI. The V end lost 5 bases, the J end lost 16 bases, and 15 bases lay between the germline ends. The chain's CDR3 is CASSTGTGLFF. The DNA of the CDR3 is TGCGCCAGCAGTACCGGGACGGGCCTATTCTTC.

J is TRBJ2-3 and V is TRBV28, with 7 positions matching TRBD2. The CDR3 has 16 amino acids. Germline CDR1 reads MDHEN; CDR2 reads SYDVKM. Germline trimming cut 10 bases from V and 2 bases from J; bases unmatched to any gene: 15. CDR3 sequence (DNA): TGTGCCATCACCCCCTGGGCTAGCGGACCCACAGATACGCAGTATTTT. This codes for CAITPWASGPTDTQYF.

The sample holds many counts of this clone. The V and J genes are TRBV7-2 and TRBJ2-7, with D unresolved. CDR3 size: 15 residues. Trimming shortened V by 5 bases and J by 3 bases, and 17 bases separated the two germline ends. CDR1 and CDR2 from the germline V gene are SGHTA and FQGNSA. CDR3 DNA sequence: TGTGCCAGCAGCCCATCATTCTCAAGACACTACGAGCAGTACTTC. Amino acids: CASSPSFSRHYEQYF.

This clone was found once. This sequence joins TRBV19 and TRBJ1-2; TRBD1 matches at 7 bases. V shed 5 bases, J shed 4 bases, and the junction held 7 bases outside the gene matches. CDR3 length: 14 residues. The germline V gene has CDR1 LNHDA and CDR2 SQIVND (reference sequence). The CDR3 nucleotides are TGTGCCAGTAGTTGGGACAGACGAACCTATGGCTACACCTTC. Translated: CASSWDRRTYGYTF.

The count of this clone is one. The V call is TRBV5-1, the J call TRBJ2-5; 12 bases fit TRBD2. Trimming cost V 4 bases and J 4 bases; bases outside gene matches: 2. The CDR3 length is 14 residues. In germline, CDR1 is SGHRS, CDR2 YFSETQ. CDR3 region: CASSAGLAGETQYF. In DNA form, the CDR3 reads TGCGCCAGCAGCGCGGGACTAGCGGGAGAGACCCAGTACTTC. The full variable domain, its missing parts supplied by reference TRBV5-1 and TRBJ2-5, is KAGVTQTPRYLIKTRGQQVTLSCSPISGHRSVSWYQQTPGQGLQFLFEYFSETQRNKGNFPGRFSGRQFSNSRSEMNVSTLELGDSALYLCASSAGLAGETQYFGPGTRLLVL.

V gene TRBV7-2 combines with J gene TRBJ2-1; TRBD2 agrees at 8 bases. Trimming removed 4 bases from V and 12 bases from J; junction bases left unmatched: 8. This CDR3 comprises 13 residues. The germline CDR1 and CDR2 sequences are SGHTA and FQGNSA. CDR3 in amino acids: CASSSSSGWGQFF. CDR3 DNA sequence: TGTGCCAGCAGCTCCTCTAGCGGGTGGGGGCAGTTCTTC.

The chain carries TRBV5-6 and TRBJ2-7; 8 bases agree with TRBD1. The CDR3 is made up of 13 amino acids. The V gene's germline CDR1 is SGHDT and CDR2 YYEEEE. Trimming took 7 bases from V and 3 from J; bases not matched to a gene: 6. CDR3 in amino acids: CASCLQGDYEQYV. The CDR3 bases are TGTGCCAGCTGTCTACAGGGGGACTACGAGCAGTACGTC.

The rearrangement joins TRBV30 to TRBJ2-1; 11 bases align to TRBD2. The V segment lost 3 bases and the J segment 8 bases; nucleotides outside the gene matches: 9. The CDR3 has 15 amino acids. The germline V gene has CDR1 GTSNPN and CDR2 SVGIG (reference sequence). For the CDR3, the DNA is TGTGCCTGGAGACATCTAGCGGGAGGTATGGATGAGCAGTTCTTC. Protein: CAWRHLAGGMDEQFF.

Here the CDR3 reads CASSEAWGDGGRASYNEQFF. CDR3 coding DNA: TGTGCCAGCAGTGAAGCTTGGGGGGACGGCGGGAGGGCCTCCTACAATGAGCAGTTCTTC. The chain couples TRBV2 to TRBJ2-1; 9 bases map to TRBD2. V lost 0 bases and J lost 0; bases outside the gene matches: 12. Germline V CDR1 and CDR2: SNHLY, FYNNEI. The CDR3 has 20 residues.

CDR3 nucleotide sequence: TGCAGCGTTGCTGACCGACAGTGGGACTACTATGGCTACACCTTC. Translation: CSVADRQWDYYGYTF. V is TRBV29-1 and J is TRBJ1-2, with D possibly being TRBD1 (5 bases). There are 15 residues in the CDR3. V shed 4 bases and J shed 3 bases, with 18 bases lying between them. Germline CDR1 is SQVTM and CDR2 is ANQGSEA.